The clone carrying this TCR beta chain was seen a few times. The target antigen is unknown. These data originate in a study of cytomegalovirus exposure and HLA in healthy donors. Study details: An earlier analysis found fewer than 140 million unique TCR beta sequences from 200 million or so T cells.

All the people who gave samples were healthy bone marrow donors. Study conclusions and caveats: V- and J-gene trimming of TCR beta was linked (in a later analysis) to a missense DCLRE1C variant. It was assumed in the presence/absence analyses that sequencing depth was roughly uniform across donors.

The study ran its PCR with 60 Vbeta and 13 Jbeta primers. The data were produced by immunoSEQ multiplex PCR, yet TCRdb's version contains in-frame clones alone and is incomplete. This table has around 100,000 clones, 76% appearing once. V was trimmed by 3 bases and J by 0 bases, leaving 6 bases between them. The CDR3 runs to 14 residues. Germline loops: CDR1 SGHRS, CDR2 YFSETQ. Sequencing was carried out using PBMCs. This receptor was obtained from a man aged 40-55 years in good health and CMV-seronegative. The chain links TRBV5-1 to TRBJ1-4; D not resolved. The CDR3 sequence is CASSSLATNEKLFF. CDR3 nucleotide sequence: TGCGCCAGCAGCTCCCTTGCAACTAATGAAAAACTGTTTTTT.